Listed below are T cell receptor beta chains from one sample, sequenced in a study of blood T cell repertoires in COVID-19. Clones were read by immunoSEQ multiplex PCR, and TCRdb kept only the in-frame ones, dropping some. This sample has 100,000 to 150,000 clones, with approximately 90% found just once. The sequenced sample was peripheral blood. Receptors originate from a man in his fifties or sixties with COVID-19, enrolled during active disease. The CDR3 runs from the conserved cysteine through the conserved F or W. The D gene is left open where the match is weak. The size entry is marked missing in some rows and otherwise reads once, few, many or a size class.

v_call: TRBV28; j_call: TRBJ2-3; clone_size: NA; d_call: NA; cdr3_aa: CATLLQITDTQYF; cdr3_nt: TGTGCCACCTTGTTACAAATCACAGATACGCAGTATTTT
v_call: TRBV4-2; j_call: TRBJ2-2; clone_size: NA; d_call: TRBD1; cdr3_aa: CASSTDRGFGTGELFF; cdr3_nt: TGTGCCAGCAGCACAGACAGGGGCTTCGGGACCGGGGAGCTGTTTTTT
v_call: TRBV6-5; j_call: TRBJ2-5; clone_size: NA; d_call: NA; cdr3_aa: CASSYSVRGAVETQYF; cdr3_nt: TGTGCCAGCAGTTACTCGGTCCGGGGGGCCGTAGAGACCCAGTACTTC
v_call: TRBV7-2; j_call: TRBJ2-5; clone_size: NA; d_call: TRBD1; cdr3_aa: CASSLGDRVGTQYF; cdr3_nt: TGTGCCAGCAGCTTAGGGGACAGGGTCGGGACCCAGTACTTC
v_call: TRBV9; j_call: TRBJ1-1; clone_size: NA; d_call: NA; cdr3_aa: CASSKDPGNTEAFF; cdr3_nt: TGTGCCAGCAGCAAAGACCCGGGGAACACTGAAGCTTTCTTT
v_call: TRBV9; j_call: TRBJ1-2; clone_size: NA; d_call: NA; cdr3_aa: CASSVDGAETYGYTF; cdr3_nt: TGTGCCAGCAGCGTAGATGGTGCGGAGACCTATGGCTACACCTTC
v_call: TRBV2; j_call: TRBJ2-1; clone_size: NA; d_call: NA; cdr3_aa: CASSINEQFF; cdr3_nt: TGTGCCAGCTCCATCAATGAGCAGTTCTTC
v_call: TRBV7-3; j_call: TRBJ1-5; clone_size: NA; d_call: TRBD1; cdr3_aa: CASSPLRDSFNQPQHF; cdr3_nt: TGTGCCAGCAGCCCCCTGAGGGACAGTTTCAATCAGCCCCAGCATTTT
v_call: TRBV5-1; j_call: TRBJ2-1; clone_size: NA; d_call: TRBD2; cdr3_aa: CASSLVAGGHNEQFF; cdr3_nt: TGCGCCAGCAGCTTGGTGGCGGGGGGGCACAATGAGCAGTTCTTC
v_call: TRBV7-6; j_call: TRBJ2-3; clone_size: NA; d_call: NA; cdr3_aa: CASSLDPRETDTQYF; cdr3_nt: TGTGCCAGCAGCTTGGACCCCAGGGAAACAGATACGCAGTATTTT
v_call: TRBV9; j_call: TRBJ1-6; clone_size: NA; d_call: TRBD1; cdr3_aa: CASSVGQGPPSSPLHF; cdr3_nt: TGTGCCAGCAGCGTAGGACAGGGACCACCGAGTTCACCCCTCCACTTT
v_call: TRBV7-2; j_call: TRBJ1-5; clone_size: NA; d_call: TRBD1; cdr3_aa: CASSVNRGGHQPQHF; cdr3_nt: TGTGCCAGCAGCGTTAACAGGGGCGGGCATCAGCCCCAGCATTTT
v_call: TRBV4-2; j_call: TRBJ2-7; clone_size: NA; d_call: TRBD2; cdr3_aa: CASSQVKGRLAGAGAGEQYF; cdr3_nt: TGTGCCAGCAGCCAAGTTAAAGGAAGACTAGCGGGGGCCGGGGCGGGCGAGCAGTACTTC
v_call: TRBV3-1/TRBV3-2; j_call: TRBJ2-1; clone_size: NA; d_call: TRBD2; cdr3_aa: CASSQTSGEQFF; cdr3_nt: TGTGCCAGCAGCCAGACTAGCGGGGAGCAGTTCTTC
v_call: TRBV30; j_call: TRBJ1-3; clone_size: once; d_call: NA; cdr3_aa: CAWSVPGTGNTIYF; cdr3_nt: TGTGCCTGGAGTGTACCGGGGACTGGAAACACCATATATTTT
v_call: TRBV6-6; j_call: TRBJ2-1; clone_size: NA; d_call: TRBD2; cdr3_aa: CASSSPGLAAYNEQFF; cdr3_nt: TGTGCCAGCAGTTCACCGGGACTAGCGGCATACAATGAGCAGTTCTTC
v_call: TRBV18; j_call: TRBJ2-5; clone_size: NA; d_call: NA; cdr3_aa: CASSPTGRGETQYF; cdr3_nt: TGTGCCAGCTCACCGACAGGGCGGGGAGAGACCCAGTACTTC
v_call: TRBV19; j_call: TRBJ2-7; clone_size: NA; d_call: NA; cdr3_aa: CASTPQGGAYEQYF; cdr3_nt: TGTGCCAGTACCCCCCAGGGCGGAGCCTACGAGCAGTACTTC
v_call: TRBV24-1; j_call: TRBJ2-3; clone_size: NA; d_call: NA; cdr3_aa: CATSDNSVDTQYF; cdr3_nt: TGTGCCACCAGTGACAATTCGGTAGATACGCAGTATTTT
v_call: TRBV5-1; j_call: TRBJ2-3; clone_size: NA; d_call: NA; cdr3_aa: CASSLLAGTDTQYF; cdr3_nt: TGCGCCAGCAGCTTATTAGCGGGCACAGATACGCAGTATTTT
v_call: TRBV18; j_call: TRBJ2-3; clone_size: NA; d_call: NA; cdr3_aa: CASSPLASSTDTQYF; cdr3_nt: TGTGCCAGCTCACCGCTAGCTTCGTCCACAGATACGCAGTATTTT
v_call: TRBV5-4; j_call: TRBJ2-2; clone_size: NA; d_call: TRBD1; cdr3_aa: CASSRTGGWTGELFF; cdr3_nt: TGTGCCAGCAGCCGCACAGGGGGCTGGACCGGGGAGCTGTTTTTT
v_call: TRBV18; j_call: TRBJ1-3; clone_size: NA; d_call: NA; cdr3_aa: CASSPFRGKLFGNTIYF; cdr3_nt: TGTGCCAGCTCACCATTTCGGGGAAAACTCTTTGGAAACACCATATATTTT
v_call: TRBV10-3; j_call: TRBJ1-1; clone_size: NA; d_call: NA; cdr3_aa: CAISEQAKAFF; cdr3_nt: TGTGCCATCAGTGAGCAAGCAAAAGCTTTCTTT
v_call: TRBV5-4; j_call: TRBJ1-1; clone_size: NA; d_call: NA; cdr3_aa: CASSLALGGGTEAFF; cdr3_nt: TGTGCCAGCAGCTTGGCCCTGGGCGGAGGCACTGAAGCTTTCTTT
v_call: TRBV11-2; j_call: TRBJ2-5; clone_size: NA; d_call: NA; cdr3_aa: CASSLYLSQETQYF; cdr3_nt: TGTGCCAGCAGCTTATATCTGAGCCAAGAGACCCAGTACTTC
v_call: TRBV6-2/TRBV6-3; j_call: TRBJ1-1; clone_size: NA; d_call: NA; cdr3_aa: CASSYLNTEAFF; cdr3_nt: TGTGCCAGCAGTTACTTAAACACTGAAGCTTTCTTT
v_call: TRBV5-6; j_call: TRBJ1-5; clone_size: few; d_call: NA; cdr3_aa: CASSWGRRRDQPQHF; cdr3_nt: TGTGCCAGCAGCTGGGGACGGCGGAGGGATCAGCCCCAGCATTTT
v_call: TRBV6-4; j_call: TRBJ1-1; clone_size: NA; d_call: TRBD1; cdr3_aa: CASSEPSGGGHMNTEAFF; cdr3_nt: TGTGCCAGCAGCGAACCCTCAGGGGGCGGCCACATGAACACTGAAGCTTTCTTT
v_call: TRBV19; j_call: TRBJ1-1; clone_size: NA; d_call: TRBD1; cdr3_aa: CASRTGVPNEAFF; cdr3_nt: TGTGCCAGTAGGACAGGGGTCCCCAATGAAGCTTTCTTT
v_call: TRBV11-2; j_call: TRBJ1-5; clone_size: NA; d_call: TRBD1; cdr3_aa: CASSLGQGPNQPQHF; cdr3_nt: TGTGCCAGCAGCTTGGGACAGGGACCCAATCAGCCCCAGCATTTT
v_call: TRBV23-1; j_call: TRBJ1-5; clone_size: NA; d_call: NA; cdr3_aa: CASSQAGQSNQPQHF; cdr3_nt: TGCGCCAGCAGTCAGGCAGGACAGAGCAATCAGCCCCAGCATTTT
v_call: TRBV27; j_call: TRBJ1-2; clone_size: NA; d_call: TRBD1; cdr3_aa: CASSTRKPTGVVGYTF; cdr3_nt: TGTGCCAGCAGTACGAGGAAACCCACAGGGGTGGTAGGCTACACCTTC
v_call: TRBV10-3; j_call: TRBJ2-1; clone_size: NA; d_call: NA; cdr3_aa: CAISEWGGEQFF; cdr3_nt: TGTGCCATCAGTGAGTGGGGAGGTGAGCAGTTCTTC
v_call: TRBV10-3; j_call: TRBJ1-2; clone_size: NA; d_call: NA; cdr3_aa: CAISEFEAAVRGYTF; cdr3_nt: TGTGCCATCAGTGAGTTCGAGGCCGCCGTAAGAGGCTACACCTTC
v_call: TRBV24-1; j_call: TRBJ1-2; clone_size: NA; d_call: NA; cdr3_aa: CATGGDYGYTF; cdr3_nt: TGTGCCACCGGGGGGGACTATGGCTACACCTTC
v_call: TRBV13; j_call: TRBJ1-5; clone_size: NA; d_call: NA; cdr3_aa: CASSLSRNQPQHF; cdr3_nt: TGTGCCAGCAGCTTATCCCGGAATCAGCCCCAGCATTTT
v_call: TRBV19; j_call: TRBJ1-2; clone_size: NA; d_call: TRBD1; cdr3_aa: CASSIGQGDGYTF; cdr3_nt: TGTGCCAGTAGTATTGGACAGGGGGATGGCTACACCTTC
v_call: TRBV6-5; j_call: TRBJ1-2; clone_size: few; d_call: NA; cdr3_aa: CASSMRSRYGYTF; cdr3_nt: TGTGCCAGCAGTATGAGGTCGAGATATGGCTACACCTTC
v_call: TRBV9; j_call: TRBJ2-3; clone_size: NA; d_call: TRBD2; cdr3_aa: CASSVSWSSGQRTDTQYF; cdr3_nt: TGTGCCAGCAGCGTTTCCTGGTCTAGCGGGCAACGCACAGATACGCAGTATTTT
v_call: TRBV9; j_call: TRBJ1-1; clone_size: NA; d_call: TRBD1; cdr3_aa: CASSVGTGNTEAFF; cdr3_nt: TGTGCCAGCAGCGTAGGGACAGGGAACACTGAAGCTTTCTTT
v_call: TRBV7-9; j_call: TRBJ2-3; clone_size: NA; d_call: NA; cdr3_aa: CASSLYARTDTQYF; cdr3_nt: TGTGCCAGCAGCCTCTACGCCCGCACAGATACGCAGTATTTT
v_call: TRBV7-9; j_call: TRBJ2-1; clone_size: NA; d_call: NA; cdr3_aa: CASSAFTSNEQFF; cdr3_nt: TGTGCCAGCAGCGCGTTTACGAGCAATGAGCAGTTCTTC
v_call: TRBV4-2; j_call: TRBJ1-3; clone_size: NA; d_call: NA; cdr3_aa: CASSQERLGAVGNTIYF; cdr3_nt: TGTGCCAGCAGCCAAGAACGTCTGGGGGCGGTTGGAAACACCATATATTTT
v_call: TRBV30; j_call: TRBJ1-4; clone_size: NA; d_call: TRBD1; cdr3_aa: CAWMGQAEKLFF; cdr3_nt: TGTGCCTGGATGGGACAGGCTGAAAAACTGTTTTTT
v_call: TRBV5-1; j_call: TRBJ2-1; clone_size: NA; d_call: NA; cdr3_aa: CASRSRDNTYNEQFF; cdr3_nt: TGCGCCAGCAGGTCCCGGGACAATACCTACAATGAGCAGTTCTTC
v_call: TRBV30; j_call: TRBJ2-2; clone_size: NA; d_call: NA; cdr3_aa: CAWSPSGTGELFF; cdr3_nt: TGTGCCTGGAGTCCCTCGGGTACCGGGGAGCTGTTTTTT
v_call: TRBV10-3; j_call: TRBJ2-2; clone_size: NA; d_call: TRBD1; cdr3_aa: CAISEFSGTGAGELFF; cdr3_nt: TGTGCCATCAGTGAATTTTCCGGGACAGGGGCCGGGGAGCTGTTTTTT
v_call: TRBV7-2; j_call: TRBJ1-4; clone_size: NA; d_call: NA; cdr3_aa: CASSGGGAEKLFF; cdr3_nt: TGTGCCAGCAGCGGCGGGGGTGCTGAAAAACTGTTTTTT